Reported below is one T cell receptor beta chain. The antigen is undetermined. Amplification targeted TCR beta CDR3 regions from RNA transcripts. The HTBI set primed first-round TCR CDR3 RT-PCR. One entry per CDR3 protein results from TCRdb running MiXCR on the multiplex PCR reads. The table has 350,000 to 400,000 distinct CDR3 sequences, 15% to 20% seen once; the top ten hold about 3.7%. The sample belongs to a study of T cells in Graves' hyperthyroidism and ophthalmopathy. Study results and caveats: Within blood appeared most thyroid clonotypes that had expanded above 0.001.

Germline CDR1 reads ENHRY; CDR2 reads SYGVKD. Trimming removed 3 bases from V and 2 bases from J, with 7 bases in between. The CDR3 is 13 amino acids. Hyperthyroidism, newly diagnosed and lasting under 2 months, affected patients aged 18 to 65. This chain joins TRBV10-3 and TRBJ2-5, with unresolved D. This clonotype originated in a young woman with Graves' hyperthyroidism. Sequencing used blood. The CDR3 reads CAISEYVQETQYF. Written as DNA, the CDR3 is TGTGCCATCAGTGAATATGTGCAAGAGACCCAGTACTTC.